This entry lists 20 T cell receptor beta chains sequenced from one sample in a study of early T cells in non-severe SARS-CoV-2 infection. TCRdb fed the 5' RACE reads into MiXCR, producing one record per CDR3 protein. The sample lists approximately 120,000 distinct CDR3 sequences, more than 12% occurring once. Sequenced material: whole blood. Receptors were obtained from an adult who was a healthcare worker with PCR-confirmed SARS-CoV-2 infection or an uninfected control (not recorded which).

The chain links TRBV12-3 or TRBV12-4 to TRBJ2-5; D call uncertain. V gave up 7 bases and J gave up 3 bases, with 9 bases separating them. The CDR3 consists of 12 residues. The CDR3 is CASNSHEETQYF. In nucleotides, the CDR3 is TGTGCCAGCAATTCACACGAAGAGACCCAGTACTTC.

The chain uses TRBV4-1 and TRBJ2-7; D tentatively reads TRBD1 or TRBD2 (5 bases each). Germline loops: CDR1 MGHRA, CDR2 YSYEKL. The CDR3 covers 15 residues. Trimming took 3 bases from V and 3 from J, leaving 15 bases between them. CDR3 in DNA: TGCGCCAGCAGCCAGGGGGACGTTGGGATCTACGAGCAGTACTTC. Amino acid sequence: CASSQGDVGIYEQYF.

This clonotype was observed a few times. The rearrangement joins TRBV10-3 to TRBJ2-1; D is uncertain. V lost 1 base, J lost 8 bases, and 9 bases lay in between. There are 13 residues in the CDR3. Germline CDR1 ENHRY, CDR2 SYGVKD. The CDR3 loop reads CAISEFAEDEQFF. The DNA of the CDR3 is TGTGCCATCAGTGAGTTTGCCGAGGATGAGCAGTTCTTC.

The V call is TRBV9, the J call TRBJ1-4; maybe TRBD1 (6 bases). The CDR3 runs 14 residues. V lost 3 bases and J lost 7, with 13 bases in between. Germline lookup yields CDR1 SGDLS and CDR2 YYNGEE. CDR3 sequence: CASSGRTEGEKLFF. CDR3 bases: TGTGCCAGCAGCGGTAGGACAGAAGGTGAAAAACTGTTTTTT. The whole variable domain, remainder taken from reference TRBV9 and TRBJ1-4, is DSGVTQTPKHLITATGQRVTLRCSPRSGDLSVYWYQQSLDQGLQFLIQYYNGEERAKGNILERFSAQQFPDLHSELNLSSLELGDSALYFCASSGRTEGEKLFFGSGTQLSVL.

This clonotype was picked up a small number of times. The chain is built from TRBV7-9 and TRBJ2-5, with TRBD2 identical over 12 bases. There are 14 residues in the CDR3. The J segment lost 6 bases and the V segment lost 5 bases, leaving 4 bases of the junction unmatched. Germline lookup yields CDR1 SEHNR and CDR2 FQNEAQ (reference sequence). The CDR3 region is CASSVGLAGKTQYF. The CDR3 nucleotides read TGTGCCAGCAGCGTTGGACTAGCGGGAAAGACCCAGTACTTC.

This clonotype appeared a few times. V and J are TRBV30 and TRBJ2-1, with D possibly matching TRBD2 (5 bases). Trimming left V 0 bases short and J 10 bases short, with 7 bases between. Germline values: CDR1 GTSNPN, CDR2 SVGIG (reference sequence). The CDR3 sequence is 11 residues long. The DNA of the CDR3 is TGTGCCTGGAGTGTAAGAGGGGAGCAGTTCTTC. This translates into CAWSVRGEQFF.

This chain joins TRBV12-3 or TRBV12-4 and TRBJ2-1, with a tentative D call TRBD1 (6 bases). The ends were cut back, 7 bases at V and 6 bases at J, with 19 bases in the middle. This CDR3 has 15 residues. CDR3 sequence (DNA): TGTGCCAGCAACGTCCACAGGGAGCCCGGCAATGAGCAGTTCTTC. Residues: CASNVHREPGNEQFF.

This clonotype has only a few counts. The V gene is TRBV12-3 or TRBV12-4, the J gene TRBJ2-2, with D perhaps matching TRBD2 (6 bases). CDR3 size: 14 residues. V was cut by 7 bases and J by 6 bases, with 15 bases left in between. CDR3 sequence: CASTLTSFAGELFF. The CDR3 DNA follows: TGTGCCAGCACCCTGACTAGTTTTGCCGGGGAGCTGTTTTTT.

This clonotype has more than one count but fewer than ten. The J gene is TRBJ1-1, the V gene TRBV29-1, with no clear D. Germline CDR1 SQVTM, CDR2 ANQGSEA. This CDR3 region has 11 residues. V was clipped by 7 bases and J by 7 bases, with 13 bases between them. CDR3 protein: CSAHYTGEAFF. The DNA of the CDR3 is TGCAGCGCGCACTACACCGGTGAAGCTTTCTTT.

The chain is built from TRBV2 and TRBJ2-3, with unresolved D. From germline, CDR1 is SNHLY and CDR2 FYNNEI. The CDR3 loop spans 15 amino acids. V shed 2 bases and J shed 2 bases, with 11 bases lying between them. The CDR3, as DNA: TGTGCCAGCAGTGAAAATGGGCACAACACAGATACGCAGTATTTT. It translates to CASSENGHNTDTQYF.

The chain recombines TRBV20-1 with TRBJ2-1; the D is unclear. Per the germline V gene, CDR1 is DFQATT and CDR2 is SNEGSKA (reference sequence). The germline V and J ends were trimmed by 1 base and 6 bases, with 10 bases remaining between them. This CDR3 region has 13 residues. The CDR3 sequence is CSARVAASNEQFF. CDR3 bases: TGCAGTGCTAGAGTGGCGGCCAGCAATGAGCAGTTCTTC.

The gene calls are TRBV7-9 and TRBJ1-4; 7 bases are a match to TRBD1. The germline V gene encodes CDR1 SEHNR and CDR2 FQNEAQ (reference sequence). CDR3 length equals 14 residues. V was clipped by 4 bases and J by 6 bases; unmatched bases: 5. CDR3 nucleotides: TGTGCCAGCAGCTCCAGGGGGATCGATGAAAAACTGTTTTTT. Its protein product is CASSSRGIDEKLFF.

DNA for the CDR3: TGTGCCAGTAGTAGCGGGACAGCGAATCAGCCCCAGCATTTT. Protein: CASSSGTANQPQHF. The V and J genes are TRBV19 and TRBJ1-5, with TRBD1 matching over 7 bases. The length of the CDR3 is 14 residues. Unmatched junction bases numbered 4, after V lost 4 bases and J lost 4 bases. Germline assignment: CDR1 LNHDA and CDR2 SQIVND (reference sequence).

By share of the sample, this clonotype is large (0.1 to 1%). The chain uses TRBV2 and TRBJ2-3; D might be TRBD1 or TRBD2, each matching 5 bases. This CDR3 region has 13 residues. Germline CDR1 and CDR2: SNHLY and FYNNEI. The V end was cut by 8 bases, the J end by 4 bases, with 13 bases between. CDR3 loop: CASEDGTADTQYF. The CDR3 DNA reads TGTGCCAGCGAAGATGGGACGGCAGATACGCAGTATTTT.

This clonotype was seen a handful of times. The chain joins TRBV10-1 to TRBJ1-4, with D maybe TRBD1 (5 bases). This CDR3 has 16 residues. Trimming cost V 0 bases and J 8 bases, with 16 bases left between them. Germline CDR1 and CDR2: WNHNN and SYGVQD (reference sequence). The CDR3 loop reads CASSESKATRDEKLFF. Here the CDR3 DNA reads TGCGCCAGCAGTGAGTCGAAGGCGACAAGGGACGAAAAACTGTTTTTT.

The chain recombines TRBV6-6 with TRBJ1-1, with D possibly TRBD1 on 6 matching bases. Trimming removed 11 bases at V and 0 bases at J, with 16 bases between. Germline CDR1 reads MNHNY; CDR2 reads SVGAGI (reference sequence). The CDR3 has 14 residues. CDR3 residues: CAVHTGLMNTEAFF. As DNA, the CDR3 is TGTGCCGTTCACACAGGGCTCATGAACACTGAAGCTTTCTTT.

This chain uses TRBV18 with TRBJ2-1; 7 bases line up with TRBD2. Germline-derived CDR1 and CDR2 are KGHSH and LQKENI. V shed 3 bases, J shed 3 bases, and the junction held 2 bases outside the gene matches. This CDR3 region has 14 residues. CDR3 protein: CASSPQRDYNEQFF. DNA of the CDR3: TGTGCCAGCTCACCCCAGCGGGACTACAATGAGCAGTTCTTC.

This clonotype was counted only a few times. This chain uses TRBV19 with TRBJ2-5; 7 positions match TRBD1. The junction had 5 bases not matched to a gene; V was cut back by 9 bases and J by 4 bases. This CDR3 spans 12 amino acids. CDR1 is LNHDA, CDR2 SQIVND, per germline (reference sequence). The CDR3 protein is CASSGTAETQYF. CDR3 nucleotides: TGTGCCAGCTCCGGGACAGCAGAGACCCAGTACTTC.

This clonotype was seen only once. The chain employs TRBV18 and TRBJ1-1, with D perhaps matching TRBD1 (6 bases). Trimming pared 3 bases from V and 2 bases from J, leaving 13 bases between. Germline V lookup: CDR1 KGHSH, CDR2 LQKENI. This CDR3 spans 15 amino acids. The CDR3 spells CASSPSGTINTEAFF. The CDR3 coding sequence is TGTGCCAGCTCACCTTCCGGGACAATTAACACTGAAGCTTTCTTT.

Only a few counts were recorded for this clonotype. V gene TRBV5-6 combines with J gene TRBJ1-5, with D possibly TRBD1 on 6 matching bases. Trimming removed 4 bases at V and 3 bases at J, with 14 bases between. The CDR3 is 15 amino acids. In germline, CDR1 is SGHDT, CDR2 YYEEEE. The CDR3 nucleotides read TGTGCCAGCAGCCTGGGATCAGGGGCCAATCAGCCCCAGCATTTT. Amino acid sequence: CASSLGSGANQPQHF. Full variable domain (remainder filled in from reference TRBV5-6 and TRBJ1-5): DAGVTQSPTHLIKTRGQQVTLRCSPKSGHDTVSWYQQALGQGPQFIFQYYEEEERQRGNFPDRFSGHQFPNYSSELNVNALLLGDSALYLCASSLGSGANQPQHFGDGTRLSIL.